The 29 T cell receptor beta chains given below trace back to one sample, sequenced in a study of glioma-infiltrating T cells listed by TCRdb under 2016. This sample was sequenced with an Illumina MiSeq. TCR alpha and beta CDR3 regions were amplified with the iRepertoire nested amplicon-rescue multiplex PCR (arm-PCR) platform from RNA. Using fastp at Q25 and MiXCR, TCRdb reprocessed the public reads and kept productive beta chains. All rows with the same CDR3 protein become a single entry with the most common DNA and genes. Across this sample there are more than 110,000 distinct CDR3 sequences, with approximately 39% seen only once. The ten largest account for roughly a fifth of the sample. What was sequenced was glioma tissue, nonneoplastic brain tissue, or PBMCs (not recorded which). The receptors here all came from a human donor with low-grade glioma or glioblastoma, undergoing nonglioma brain surgery, or in good health (not recorded which).

This chain links TRBV6-1 with TRBJ2-7; weak D call: TRBD2 (6 bases). Trimming took 5 bases from V and 9 from J, leaving 14 bases between them. The CDR3 extends over 12 amino acids. Germline lookup yields CDR1 MNHNS and CDR2 SASEGT. The CDR3 protein is CASSLLRDVQYF. In DNA, the CDR3 is TGTGCCAGCAGTTTGTTGCGGGACGTGCAGTACTTC.

The J gene is TRBJ2-3, the V gene TRBV28, with D possibly being TRBD1 (6 bases). Germline V gene lookup returns CDR1 MDHEN and CDR2 SYDVKM. The CDR3 runs to 14 residues. Trimming removed 3 bases from V and 7 bases from J, with 14 bases in between. CDR3 amino acids: CASSLLSGAYTQYF. The CDR3 coding sequence is TGTGCCAGCAGTTTGTTATCAGGGGCATATACGCAGTATTTT. The entire variable domain, with the rest obtained from reference TRBV28 and TRBJ2-3, is as follows: DVKVTQSSRYLVKRTGEKVFLECVQDMDHENMFWYRQDPGLGLRLIYFSYDVKMKEKGDIPEGYSVSREKKERFSLILESASTNQTSMYLCASSLLSGAYTQYFGPGTRLTVL.

This clonotype was counted only a few times. The chain is built from TRBV7-2 and TRBJ2-1, with 8 bases fitting TRBD2. The CDR3 runs 14 residues. V lost 5 bases and J lost 6; bases outside the gene matches: 6. From germline, CDR1 is SGHTA and CDR2 FQGNSA. The CDR3 is CASSPLREVNEQFF. CDR3 sequence (DNA): TGTGCCAGCAGCCCCCTGCGGGAGGTCAATGAGCAGTTCTTC.

V and J are TRBV6-1 and TRBJ1-2; no clear D. The V gene's germline CDR1 is MNHNS and CDR2 SASEGT. Trimming removed 7 bases at V and 3 bases at J, with 12 bases between. CDR3 length: 13 amino acids. The CDR3 DNA sequence: TGTGCCAGCATTGGTAACTGGGACTATGGCTACACCTTC. Translating gives CASIGNWDYGYTF.

The V gene is TRBV6-6, the J gene TRBJ2-7, with D perhaps assigned TRBD1 or TRBD2 (5 bases each). CDR3 size: 13 residues. Per the germline V gene, CDR1 is MNHNY and CDR2 is SVGAGI (reference sequence). V lost 2 bases and J 3 bases, leaving 8 bases between the germline ends. This CDR3 is CASSYEGRYEQYF. The CDR3 nucleotides are TGTGCCAGCAGTTACGAGGGGCGCTACGAGCAGTACTTC.

The V gene is TRBV7-9, the J gene TRBJ2-7; no reliable D call. This CDR3 contains 13 residues. Trimming stripped 1 base from V and 6 bases from J, with 10 bases between. The germline V gene has CDR1 SEHNR and CDR2 FQNEAQ (reference sequence). As DNA, the CDR3 is TGTGCCAGCAGCTTAGTCGGTCCAGCCGAGCAGTACTTC. Its translation is CASSLVGPAEQYF.

The rearrangement uses TRBV20-1 and TRBJ2-7; 10 positions agree with TRBD2. This CDR3 is 15 amino acids long. Unmatched junction bases numbered 9, after V lost 0 bases and J lost 7 bases. Looked up from germline, CDR1 is DFQATT and CDR2 is SNEGSKA (reference sequence). CDR3 DNA sequence: TGCAGTGCTAGAGATCTGCTAGCGGGAGAGTGGGAGCAGTACTTC. Protein: CSARDLLAGEWEQYF.

Points on this clonotype: A much larger clone is a single base away; this may be a read error. This chain uses TRBV7-2 with TRBJ2-5; TRBD2 matches at 14 bases. CDR1 is SGHTA, CDR2 FQGNSA, per germline. The CDR3 runs to 14 residues. Trimming at V came to 5 bases and at J to 9 bases, leaving 5 bases not matched to a gene. CDR3 region: CASSETSGREAQYF. CDR3 nucleotide sequence: TGTGCCAGCAGCGAGACTAGCGGGAGGGAGGCCCAGTACTTC.

The chain couples TRBV29-1 to TRBJ2-1, with 10 positions matching TRBD2. Germline assignment: CDR1 SQVTM and CDR2 ANQGSEA. The CDR3 has 15 residues. The V and J ends lost 0 bases and 9 bases, in that order; junction bases with no gene match: 8. The CDR3 here is CSVEDTLAGDGEQFF. Written as DNA, the CDR3 is TGCAGCGTTGAAGATACGCTAGCGGGAGATGGTGAGCAGTTCTTC.

Details on this clonotype: An end of the junction differs from the germline gene, which may be a read error. The CDR3 region is CATSDLPGRGAEQFF. The DNA of the CDR3 is TGTGCCACCAGTGATTTGCCGGGCAGGGGGGCTGAGCAGTTCTTC. The chain links TRBV6-5 to TRBJ2-1; TRBD1 might be the D (7 bases). Germline V lookup: CDR1 MNHEY, CDR2 SVGAGI. The CDR3 has 15 amino acids.

The chain joins TRBV6-2 or TRBV6-3 to TRBJ1-1, with D unresolved. Trimming left V 1 base short and J 4 bases short, with 7 bases between. The CDR3 covers 13 residues. CDR1 and CDR2 from the germline V gene are MNHEY and SVGEGT. Here the CDR3 reads CASSYLAGTEAFF. For the CDR3, the DNA is TGTGCCAGCAGTTACTTGGCGGGCACTGAAGCTTTCTTT.

The V call is TRBV28, the J call TRBJ1-1; a possible D gene is TRBD1 (6 bases). Germline CDR1 MDHEN, CDR2 SYDVKM. With 5 bases removed from V and 4 bases from J, the gap between germline ends came to 11 bases. The CDR3 spans 13 residues. The CDR3 DNA sequence: TGTGCCAGCAGTAAGGACAGCGGCACTGAAGCTTTCTTT. Its translation is CASSKDSGTEAFF. The full variable domain, its missing parts supplied by reference TRBV28 and TRBJ1-1, is DVKVTQSSRYLVKRTGEKVFLECVQDMDHENMFWYRQDPGLGLRLIYFSYDVKMKEKGDIPEGYSVSREKKERFSLILESASTNQTSMYLCASSKDSGTEAFFGQGTRLTVV.

This chain links TRBV6-1 with TRBJ2-3; 7 nucleotides agree with TRBD2. The CDR3 covers 16 residues. Germline V gives CDR1 MNHNS, CDR2 SASEGT. The junction had 10 bases not matched to a gene; V was cut back by 5 bases and J by 2 bases. CDR3 DNA: TGTGCCAGCAGTCTCAGTGGACTAGAGGCCACAGATACGCAGTATTTT. Protein product: CASSLSGLEATDTQYF.

This clonotype was picked up a small number of times. This chain uses TRBV6-6 with TRBJ2-3, with a possible D match to TRBD2 (5 bases). CDR1 MNHNY and CDR2 SVGAGI come from the germline V gene (reference sequence). V lost 0 bases, J lost 8 bases, and 15 bases lay in between. The CDR3 extends over 15 amino acids. The CDR3 sequence: CASSYSREVSGTQYF. The CDR3 DNA sequence: TGTGCCAGCAGTTACTCTCGGGAAGTTTCCGGTACGCAGTATTTT.

This clonotype was observed a handful of times. V and J are TRBV7-2 and TRBJ1-6; D call uncertain. The CDR3 extends over 15 amino acids. V shed 6 bases and J shed 7 bases, with 16 bases lying between them. Germline loops: CDR1 SGHTA, CDR2 FQGNSA. CDR3 in amino acids: CASSLQISGNSPLHF. CDR3 coding DNA: TGTGCCAGCAGTCTCCAGATAAGTGGCAATTCACCCCTCCACTTT.

V and J are TRBV20-1 and TRBJ2-4; D remains ambiguous. The CDR3 length is 13 residues. V was shortened by 3 bases and J by 0 bases, with 6 bases between the two germline ends. Germline V gene sequence: CDR1 DFQATT, CDR2 SNEGSKA (reference sequence). CDR3 nucleotide sequence: TGCAGTGCTAGGTGGGAAGCCAAAAACATTCAGTACTTC. Residues: CSARWEAKNIQYF.

The J gene is TRBJ2-7, the V gene TRBV15; possible D gene TRBD2, 6 bases. The V end lost 1 base, the J end lost 2 bases, and 9 bases lay between the germline ends. This CDR3 is built from 14 residues. The germline V gene has CDR1 LNHNV and CDR2 YYDKDF (reference sequence). DNA for the CDR3: TGTGCCACCAGCAGAGTAGCGGATCCCTACGAGCAGTACTTC. Protein: CATSRVADPYEQYF.

This clonotype was picked up many times. This chain uses TRBV28 with TRBJ2-1, with D unclear. In germline, CDR1 is MDHEN, CDR2 SYDVKM. This CDR3 has 13 amino acids. V shed 3 bases and J shed 5 bases, with 8 bases lying between them. CDR3 loop: CASSFALNNEQFF. The CDR3 DNA reads TGTGCCAGCAGTTTCGCGCTAAACAATGAGCAGTTCTTC.

In this sample, this clonotype turned up once. This is likely a read error, given that the CDR3 carries no conserved phenylalanine or tryptophan at its end. The chain carries TRBV20-1 and TRBJ1-1; 10 bases are a match to TRBD1. V gave up 5 bases and J gave up 6 bases; unmatched junction bases: 12. Germline lookup yields CDR1 DFQATT and CDR2 SNEGSKA (reference sequence). The CDR3 consists of 15 residues. The CDR3 reads CSARKTGTGEPEAFS. CDR3 DNA sequence: TGCAGTGCTCGTAAAACCGGGACAGGGGAGCCTGAAGCTTTCTCT.

The V gene is TRBV7-2, the J gene TRBJ2-5, with D possibly matching TRBD2 (7 bases). V was shortened by 3 bases and J by 4 bases, with 18 bases between the two germline ends. The CDR3 length is 16 residues. Germline V gene data show CDR1 as SGHTA and CDR2 as FQGNSA. CDR3 DNA sequence: TGTGCCAGCAGCTTTGGATCCGGGGGCGGGGGAGAGACCCAGTACTTC. Translation gives CASSFGSGGGGETQYF. The full variable domain, its missing parts supplied by reference TRBV7-2 and TRBJ2-5, is GAGVSQSPSNKVTEKGKDVELRCDPISGHTALYWYRQSLGQGLEFLIYFQGNSAPDKSGLPSDRFSAERTGGSVSTLTIQRTQQEDSAVYLCASSFGSGGGGETQYFGPGTRLLVL.

The gene calls are TRBV28 and TRBJ2-7; D is possibly TRBD2 (7 bases). In germline, CDR1 is MDHEN, CDR2 SYDVKM. This CDR3 is 14 amino acids long. The CDR3 sequence is CTTAGASADYEQYF. CDR3 bases: TGTACAACCGCGGGGGCTAGCGCGGACTACGAGCAGTACTTC.

By sample fraction, this clonotype is medium-sized. This chain joins TRBV7-2 and TRBJ1-1; D remains unclear. The germline CDR1 and CDR2 sequences are SGHTA and FQGNSA. Deletions cut 1 base from V and 1 base from J, with 10 bases between. CDR3 length: 15 residues. DNA of the CDR3: TGTGCCAGCAGCTTAGTGGGGAATGCGAACACTGAAGCTTTCTTT. Residues: CASSLVGNANTEAFF.

This sequence joins TRBV2 and TRBJ1-2; D is perhaps TRBD1 (5 bases). The CDR3 has 13 residues. The germline V and J ends were trimmed by 4 bases and 3 bases, with 9 bases remaining between them. Germline V gene lookup returns CDR1 SNHLY and CDR2 FYNNEI. CDR3 DNA sequence: TGTGCCAGCAGTGGGCAGGGTGACTATGGCTACACCTTC. This translates into CASSGQGDYGYTF.

This chain connects TRBV3-1 to TRBJ1-6, with TRBD1 as a possible D gene (6 bases). CDR1 LGHDT and CDR2 YNNKEL come from the germline V gene (reference sequence). Trimming removed 0 bases at V and 11 bases at J, with 14 bases between. The CDR3 length is 15 residues. The CDR3 spells CASSQDRQGRTPLHF. The CDR3 coding sequence is TGTGCCAGCAGCCAAGATCGGCAGGGGAGGACACCCCTCCACTTT.

As to this clonotype: A read error may account for a junction end that differs from germline. V usage is TRBV2 and J usage is TRBJ1-1, with unresolved D. Looked up from germline, CDR1 is SNHLY and CDR2 is FYNNEI. This CDR3 has 12 residues. The CDR3 sequence is CASEEDVVEASF. DNA for the CDR3: TGTGCCAGCGAGGAGGACGTTGTAGAAGCTTCCTTT.

This clonotype was detected many times. The chain couples TRBV6-1 to TRBJ2-7; D may be TRBD1 (6 bases). The V end lost 7 bases, the J end lost 0 bases, and 10 bases lay between the germline ends. CDR3 length: 13 residues. Germline CDR1 reads MNHNS; CDR2 reads SASEGT. CDR3 sequence: CASTTGISYEQYF. The CDR3 DNA reads as TGTGCCAGCACTACAGGGATCTCCTACGAGCAGTACTTC.

This clonotype occurred a few times. V is TRBV20-1 and J is TRBJ2-5, with 10 positions matching TRBD2. Germline trimming cut 5 bases from V and 5 bases from J; bases unmatched to any gene: 5. In germline, CDR1 is DFQATT, CDR2 SNEGSKA (reference sequence). CDR3 length equals 13 residues. The CDR3 region is CSAGLADYETQYF. The CDR3 nucleotides are TGCAGTGCTGGACTAGCGGATTATGAGACCCAGTACTTC.

For this clonotype: This may be a read error: a much more frequent sequence differs by one nucleotide. The chain employs TRBV6-2 or TRBV6-3 and TRBJ2-3, with 10 bases that match TRBD1. CDR3 length equals 14 residues. Germline trimming cut 8 bases from V and 5 bases from J; bases unmatched to any gene: 7. Germline lookup yields CDR1 MNHEY and CDR2 SVGEGT. The CDR3 loop reads CASVETGGEDTQYF. The CDR3 nucleotides are TGTGCCAGCGTCGAGACAGGGGGCGAAGATACGCAGTATTTT.

This sequence joins TRBV20-1 and TRBJ1-1, with D uncertain. Germline lookup yields CDR1 DFQATT and CDR2 SNEGSKA (reference sequence). Trimming stripped 3 bases from V and 3 bases from J, with 8 bases between. This CDR3 region has 12 residues. The CDR3 sequence is CSAREAYTEAFF. Written as DNA, the CDR3 is TGCAGTGCTAGGGAAGCGTACACTGAAGCTTTCTTT.